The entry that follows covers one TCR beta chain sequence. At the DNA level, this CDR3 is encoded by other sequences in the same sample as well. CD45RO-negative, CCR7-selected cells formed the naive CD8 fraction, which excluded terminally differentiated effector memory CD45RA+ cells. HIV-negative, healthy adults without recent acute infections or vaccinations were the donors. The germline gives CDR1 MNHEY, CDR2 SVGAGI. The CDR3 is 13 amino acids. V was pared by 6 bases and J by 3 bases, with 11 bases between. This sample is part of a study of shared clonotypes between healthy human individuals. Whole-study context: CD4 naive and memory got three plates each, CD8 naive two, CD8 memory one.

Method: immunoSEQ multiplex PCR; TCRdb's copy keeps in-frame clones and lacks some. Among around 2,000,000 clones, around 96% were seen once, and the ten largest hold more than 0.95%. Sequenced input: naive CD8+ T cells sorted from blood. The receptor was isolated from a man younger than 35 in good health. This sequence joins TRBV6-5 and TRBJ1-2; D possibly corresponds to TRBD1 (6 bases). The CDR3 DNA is TGTGCCAGCAGCCCACCAGGGGACTATGGCTACACCTTC. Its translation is CASSPPGDYGYTF.